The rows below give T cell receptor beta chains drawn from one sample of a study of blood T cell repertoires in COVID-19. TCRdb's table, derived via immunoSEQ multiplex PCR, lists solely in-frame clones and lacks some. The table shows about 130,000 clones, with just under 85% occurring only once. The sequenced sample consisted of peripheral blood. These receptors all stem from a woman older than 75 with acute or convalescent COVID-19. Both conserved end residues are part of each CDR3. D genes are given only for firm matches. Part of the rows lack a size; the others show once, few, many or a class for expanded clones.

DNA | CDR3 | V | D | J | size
TGTGCCAGCTCACAGGACCGGGACTCCAATCAGCCCCAGCATTTT | CASSQDRDSNQPQHF | TRBV18 | . | TRBJ1-5 | .
TGCAGCGTTGAGACAGGGGTGTCAGCTTTCTTT | CSVETGVSAFF | TRBV29-1 | TRBD1 | TRBJ1-1 | .
TGTGCCAGCACCCCCTCAGGGGGCCCCAATCAGCCCCAGCATTTT | CASTPSGGPNQPQHF | TRBV9 | TRBD1 | TRBJ1-5 | .
TGTGCCAGCAGCTCCCTTGGAGGGATCATTTCCTACAATGAGCAGTTCTTC | CASSSLGGIISYNEQFF | TRBV7-9 | . | TRBJ2-1 | .
TGTGCCAGCAGTTACGGACAGGGGGCGCCGTACGAGCAGTACTTC | CASSYGQGAPYEQYF | TRBV6-5 | TRBD1 | TRBJ2-7 | .
TGTGCCAGCAGGCGGACAGGGGGACAACGGAACTATGGCTACACCTTC | CASRRTGGQRNYGYTF | TRBV2 | TRBD1 | TRBJ1-2 | .
TGCGCCAGCAGCCAGCAGACAGGGGGCGGGACAGGGGCGCAGTATTTT | CASSQQTGGGTGAQYF | TRBV4-1 | TRBD1 | TRBJ2-3 | .
TGTGCCAGCAGCCCTTGGACTAGCGGGGGGGCCAGCACCGGGGAGCTGTTTTTT | CASSPWTSGGASTGELFF | TRBV7-2 | TRBD2 | TRBJ2-2 | .
TGTGCCAGCAGCTTGGTAGGGAGAAGCACAGATACGCAGTATTTT | CASSLVGRSTDTQYF | TRBV5-5 | . | TRBJ2-3 | few
TGTGCCAGCTCACTATTTCGTTCAGGGGGCGGCACTGAAGCTTTCTTT | CASSLFRSGGGTEAFF | TRBV18 | TRBD1 | TRBJ1-1 | .
TGTGCCAGCAGCTTGGACAGGGCACCCGCAAGAAACACCATATATTTT | CASSLDRAPARNTIYF | TRBV11-2 | TRBD1 | TRBJ1-3 | .
TGTGCCAGCAGTGACTCTAGGGGTGCTTTAGGGAATACGCAGTATTTT | CASSDSRGALGNTQYF | TRBV6-4 | . | TRBJ2-3 | .
TGTGCCAGCAGCCAAGATTTCGAGGGGGCGTTTCGGTTTAGTGGCTACACCTTC | CASSQDFEGAFRFSGYTF | TRBV3-1/TRBV3-2 | TRBD1 | TRBJ1-2 | .
TGTGCCAGCAGTGAACTCAGTCGAAACATTCAGTACTTC | CASSELSRNIQYF | TRBV2 | . | TRBJ2-4 | .
TGCGCCAGCAGCCCTGGACTAGCGGGGGCAGATACGCAGTATTTT | CASSPGLAGADTQYF | TRBV5-1 | TRBD2 | TRBJ2-3 | .
TGTGCCAGCAGCGAACGGGGACTAGCGGAAAGCACAGATACGCAGTATTTT | CASSERGLAESTDTQYF | TRBV13 | TRBD2 | TRBJ2-3 | .
TGTGCCAGCAGCCGGACTAGCGGGGGGGCTGCGAGTAATTACAATGAGCAGTTCTTC | CASSRTSGGAASNYNEQFF | TRBV7-3 | TRBD2 | TRBJ2-1 | .
TGTGCCAGCTCACTAGACACGACCTATGGCTACACCTTC | CASSLDTTYGYTF | TRBV18 | . | TRBJ1-2 | .
TGTGCCAGCAGCTTGGCCCCCGGGATTTCCAACTATGGCTACACCTTC | CASSLAPGISNYGYTF | TRBV5-8 | . | TRBJ1-2 | once
TGTGCCAGCAGTTACGAGGCTGAGCAGTACTTC | CASSYEAEQYF | TRBV6-5 | . | TRBJ2-7 | .
TGTGCCAGCAGCCGGGGGGCAACTAATGAAAAACTGTTTTTT | CASSRGATNEKLFF | TRBV6-5 | . | TRBJ1-4 | .
TGCGCCAGCGGTCGAAGCGGGGGCCTCTCCACAGATACGCAGTATTTT | CASGRSGGLSTDTQYF | TRBV5-1 | TRBD2 | TRBJ2-3 | once
TGTGCCAGCTCAGTCAGGGAGAACACTGAAGCTTTCTTT | CASSVRENTEAFF | TRBV18 | . | TRBJ1-1 | .
TGTGCCACCAGCAGAGATGACAGGGGGTATCAGCCCCAGCATTTT | CATSRDDRGYQPQHF | TRBV15 | TRBD1 | TRBJ1-5 | .
TGTGCCAGCAGCTTGGAGACAGGGGGCTTAGCCAAAAACATTCAGTACTTC | CASSLETGGLAKNIQYF | TRBV5-6 | TRBD1 | TRBJ2-4 | .
TGTGCCAGCAGCCAACCAAACCGCCCCTTAGACTTC | CASSQPNRPLDF | TRBV3-1/TRBV3-2 | . | TRBJ2-5 | .
TGTGCCAGCAGCGAAGGACAGGGACACACTGAAGCTTTCTTT | CASSEGQGHTEAFF | TRBV7-9 | TRBD1 | TRBJ1-1 | .
TGTGCCAGCAAGACAGGGGGCAGGGAGACCCAGTACTTC | CASKTGGRETQYF | TRBV6-5 | TRBD1 | TRBJ2-5 | .
TGTGCCAGCCGGGTCGGACAGGGGGTGGGCTACACCTTC | CASRVGQGVGYTF | TRBV2 | TRBD1 | TRBJ1-2 | few
TGTGCCAGTAGGGGGCCGGGTACCGCCGAGCAGTACTTC | CASRGPGTAEQYF | TRBV19 | . | TRBJ2-7 | .
TGTGCCAGCAGCGCCCGGGAGATAAAGCTAGGAGGCTACACCTTC | CASSAREIKLGGYTF | TRBV9 | . | TRBJ1-2 | .
TGCAGCGTCGTCGCTAGCGGGGGCCGCAATGAGCAGTTCTTC | CSVVASGGRNEQFF | TRBV29-1 | TRBD2 | TRBJ2-1 | .
TGTGCCAGCAGCCCCCGGACAGACCTCAACACTGAAGCTTTCTTT | CASSPRTDLNTEAFF | TRBV7-9 | . | TRBJ1-1 | .
TGTGCCAGTAGTCCACAGGGGAGAGGAGGCGAGCAGTACTTC | CASSPQGRGGEQYF | TRBV19 | TRBD1 | TRBJ2-7 | .
TGCGCCAGCAGCTTGGGGGGCCGGGGAGGAGATACGCAGTATTTT | CASSLGGRGGDTQYF | TRBV5-1 | . | TRBJ2-3 | .
TGTGCCAGCAGTCCTGACTGGGTCCAAGAGACCCAGTACTTC | CASSPDWVQETQYF | TRBV2 | . | TRBJ2-5 | .
TGTGCCAGCAGTGAAGAACTAGCGGTTTCTAGCACAGATACGCAGTATTTT | CASSEELAVSSTDTQYF | TRBV6-4 | TRBD2 | TRBJ2-3 | once
TGTGCCAGCAGCCGCCGGGAAACCTATAATTCACCCCTCCACTTT | CASSRRETYNSPLHF | TRBV3-1/TRBV3-2 | . | TRBJ1-6 | .
TGCAGTGCTAGTAGGGGAAGCTACAATGAGCAGTTCTTC | CSASRGSYNEQFF | TRBV20-1 | . | TRBJ2-1 | .
TGCGCCAGCAGGGACAGGGGAGGAAGCACTGAAGCTTTCTTT | CASRDRGGSTEAFF | TRBV5-1 | TRBD1 | TRBJ1-1 | .
TGCAGCGTTGAAACGGTTGAAGCTTTCTTT | CSVETVEAFF | TRBV29-1 | . | TRBJ1-1 | .
TGTGCCAGCAGCTTAGCCCTCGGGATTTACGACTCTGGAAACACCATATATTTT | CASSLALGIYDSGNTIYF | TRBV11-3 | . | TRBJ1-3 | .
TGTGCCAGCAGCCCCGCGGGGGGGTCCTATAATTCACCCCTCCACTTT | CASSPAGGSYNSPLHF | TRBV11-2 | . | TRBJ1-6 | .
TGTGCCAGCAGCAAAAGTCCACAGGGGACCCGCAATGAGCAGTTCTTC | CASSKSPQGTRNEQFF | TRBV21-1 | . | TRBJ2-1 | .
TGTGCCAGCAGCCCCGGGACTTACGAGCAGTACTTC | CASSPGTYEQYF | TRBV7-2 | . | TRBJ2-7 | .
TGTGCCAGCAGCCAATATGGGAAAGGGAGGGCCCAGTTCTTC | CASSQYGKGRAQFF | TRBV14 | TRBD2 | TRBJ2-1 | .